This T cell receptor beta chain appears in the sequencing data of a study of vaccination and CD4 T cells after COVID-19. Treatment given: roughly 10-day PBMC culture with coronavirus spike peptide pools or control peptides (ViraFEST assay). Convalescent patients tested SARS-CoV-2 PCR positive from March to December 2020, before Alpha, Beta and Delta emerged. Comments on this clonotype: Its antigen is currently unknown.

An Oncomine TCR Beta short-read assay was used to sequence the DNA from cultured CD4+ T cells. TCRdb analysed the PCR reads with MiXCR anew, one entry per CDR3 protein. The table includes 15,000 to 25,000 distinct CDR3 sequences, 45% to 60% detected once. The sequencing input was CD4+ T cells from blood, cultured in vitro. The clonotype comes from a human donor who had recovered from COVID-19.

For the CDR3, the DNA is TGCGCCAGCAGCCAAGTGGGGCAGAGGGACACTGAAGCTTTCTTT. It specifies CASSQVGQRDTEAFF. The rearrangement links TRBV4-1 to TRBJ1-1; tentatively, D is TRBD1 (5 bases). The CDR3 sequence is 15 residues long. Germline V gene lookup returns CDR1 MGHRA and CDR2 YSYEKL. The V gene lost 1 base and the J gene lost 3 bases, with 12 bases spanning the gap.